The 10 T cell receptor beta chains below all came from one sample that was sequenced in a study of T cell clonality in common variable immunodeficiency. Data came from immunoSEQ multiplex PCR; TCRdb stores just in-frame clones and leaves some out. The sample contains tens of thousands of clones, none of them singletons. Sequenced input: peripheral blood mononuclear cells. The receptors originated from a person between 18 and 75 years old in good health.

In its sample, this clone was seen many times. Read sequence stops 3 residues before the CDR3 end, and the germline J gene provides the missing end. This rearrangement joins TRBV5-1 to TRBJ2-1, with D possibly TRBD1 on 5 matching bases. The germline CDR1 and CDR2 sequences are SGHRS and YFSETQ. The CDR3 spans 14 residues. Trimming cost V 0 bases and J 4 bases, with 8 bases left between them. The chain's CDR3 is CASSLGTLYNEQFF. The sequenced part of the CDR3 DNA is TGCGCCAGCAGCTTGGGGACACTTTACAATGAG.

On this clone itself: A read error is likely here: a far larger clone is one base away. The read terminates 3 residues before the CDR3 end, so the remaining end is supplied by the germline J gene. V gene TRBV19 combines with J gene TRBJ2-1; 9 bases are a match to TRBD1. CDR3 length: 15 amino acids. The trim removed 9 bases at V and 7 bases at J, leaving 13 bases unmatched. CDR1 LNHDA and CDR2 SQIVND come from the germline V gene (reference sequence). CDR3 DNA, as far as it was read: TGTGCCAGGAGCCCAGGACAGGGGATTGCAAATGAG. This sequence encodes CARSPGQGIANE. The full CDR3 protein is CARSPGQGIANEQFF.

This clone was observed at least ten times. CDR3 in amino acids: CASSSTINSPLHF. CDR3 DNA (partial): TGTGCCAGCAGCTCTACGATTAATTCACCC. The chain uses TRBV7-3 and TRBJ1-6, with D hard to call. Sequencing ends 3 residues short of the CDR3 end; the germline J gene provides the rest. Germline V gives CDR1 SGHTA, CDR2 FQGTGA. Trimming took 4 bases from V and 6 from J, leaving 7 bases between them. This CDR3 has 13 residues.

The sample holds many counts of this clone. The observed sequence ends 3 residues before the CDR3 terminus, with the missing tail filled in from the germline J gene. This chain links TRBV18 with TRBJ2-1; TRBD2 agrees at 9 bases. Germline assignment: CDR1 KGHSH and CDR2 LQKENI. The CDR3 runs to 15 residues. Losses at the gene ends were 3 bases for V and 9 bases for J; bases not matched to a gene: 9. The CDR3 DNA, read in part, is TGTGCCAGCTCACCGATCCCCGGGACTAGCTTTGAG. It yields the protein CASSPIPGTSFE. From start to end, the CDR3 is CASSPIPGTSFEQFF.

This clone was seen many times. The CDR3 extends 3 residues past the end of the read, so its final part is completed from the germline J gene. This chain uses TRBV20-1 with TRBJ1-6; TRBD1 matches 11 bases. After removal of 8 bases from V and 9 bases from J, the junction contained 6 bases not matched to a gene. The CDR3 is 13 residues long. From germline, CDR1 is DFQATT and CDR2 SNEGSKA (reference sequence). CDR3 amino acids: CSPTGTGGSPLHF. CDR3 DNA, as far as it was read: TGCAGTCCAACCGGGACAGGGGGTTCACCC.

In the case of this clone: The CDR3 end lies 3 residues beyond the end of the read and is filled in from the germline J gene. The chain has TRBV19 and TRBJ2-7; 7 bases agree with TRBD1. The germline gives CDR1 LNHDA, CDR2 SQIVND (reference sequence). V lost 8 bases and J lost 1; bases outside the gene matches: 11. The CDR3 is made up of 15 amino acids. Here the CDR3 reads CASGGFGDSSYEQYF. The CDR3 bases that were read are TGTGCCAGTGGGGGTTTTGGGGACAGTTCCTACGAG.

This clone has ten or more counts. The read ends 3 residues early relative to the CDR3; the germline J gene fills the gap. The chain employs TRBV7-3 and TRBJ1-1; TRBD1 matches 8 bases. The junction had 9 bases not matched to a gene; V was cut back by 5 bases and J by 4 bases. This CDR3 has 15 residues. Germline CDR1 is SGHTA and CDR2 is FQGTGA. The CDR3 loop reads CASSLLSTGGTEAFF. Partial CDR3 DNA: TGTGCCAGCAGCCTCTTGTCCACAGGGGGCACTGAA.

This clone has ten or more counts. The read terminates 3 residues ahead of where the CDR3 ends, so the germline J gene completes it. V gene TRBV18 combines with J gene TRBJ1-2; D remains ambiguous. The V end lost 0 bases, the J end lost 3 bases, and 11 bases lay between the germline ends. Germline-derived CDR1 and CDR2 are KGHSH and LQKENI. This CDR3 is 15 amino acids long. CDR3 protein: CASSPPVIAHYGYTF. The sequenced part of the CDR3 DNA is TGTGCCAGCTCACCACCGGTTATCGCGCACTATGGC. Full variable domain (remainder filled in from reference TRBV18 and TRBJ1-2): NAGVMQNPRHLVRRRGQEARLRCSPMKGHSHVYWYRQLPEEGLKFMVYLQKENIIDESGMPKERFSAEFPKEGPSILRIQQVVRGDSAAYFCASSPPVIAHYGYTFGSGTRLTVV.

This clone was seen a few times. The CDR3 end lies 3 residues beyond the end of the read and is filled in from the germline J gene. The rearrangement links TRBV7-6 to TRBJ1-3; D is unresolved. V was shortened by 5 bases and J by 0 bases, with 8 bases between the two germline ends. CDR1 and CDR2 (germline): SGHVS, FNYEAQ. There are 14 residues in the CDR3. The CDR3 sequence: CASSPTHSGNTIYF. The DNA read from the CDR3 is TGTGCCAGCAGCCCTACTCACTCTGGAAACACC.

The table lists this clone with a few counts. The observed sequence ends 3 residues before the CDR3 terminus, with the missing tail filled in from the germline J gene. V gene TRBV19 combines with J gene TRBJ2-7; tentatively, D is TRBD2 (5 bases). Germline CDR1 and CDR2: LNHDA and SQIVND (reference sequence). The V end was cut by 3 bases, the J end by 3 bases, with 9 bases between. The CDR3 runs 13 residues. The CDR3 DNA, read in part, is TGTGCCAGTAGTATTCGGGGTCACTACGAG. Its protein is CASSIRGHYE. The whole CDR3 protein reads CASSIRGHYEQYF.